This passage covers 14 T cell receptor beta chains from one sample sequenced in a study of blood T cell repertoires in COVID-19. Profiling relied on immunoSEQ multiplex PCR, and the TCRdb table lists in-frame clones only, not all of them. The data hold fewer than 200,000 clones, with around four fifths observed a single time. The sample taken for sequencing was PBMCs or T cells enriched from blood (not recorded which). These receptors originate from a woman in her forties or fifties in a cohort exposed to, infected with or recovered from COVID-19 (not recorded which).

For the CDR3, the DNA is TGTGCCAGCAGCTTAGTTGGGGAGGCAAAGTACAATGAGCAGTTCTTC. This translates into CASSLVGEAKYNEQFF. The genes are TRBV11-3 and TRBJ2-1, with D possibly being TRBD2 (6 bases). Trimming cost V 1 base and J 4 bases, with 14 bases left between them. This CDR3 region has 16 residues. The germline V gene encodes CDR1 SGHNT and CDR2 YENEEA.

The chain recombines TRBV6-5 with TRBJ2-2; no definite D call. From germline, CDR1 is MNHEY and CDR2 SVGAGI. The CDR3 is 12 residues long. Trimming left V 7 bases short and J 1 base short, with 4 bases between. CDR3 sequence reads: CASTGNTGELFF. In DNA form, the CDR3 reads TGTGCCAGCACGGGGAACACCGGGGAGCTGTTTTTT.

This rearrangement joins TRBV28 to TRBJ2-7; 8 bases agree with TRBD1. The trim removed 5 bases at V and 9 bases at J, leaving 12 bases unmatched. The CDR3 covers 14 residues. Germline assignment: CDR1 MDHEN and CDR2 SYDVKM. CDR3 amino acids: CASSPRTQTGGQYF. The CDR3 nucleotides read TGTGCCAGCAGTCCGCGGACCCAAACAGGGGGGCAGTACTTC.

The chain combines TRBV12-3 or TRBV12-4 with TRBJ2-7, with 13 bases fitting TRBD2. CDR3 length: 13 amino acids. J lost 10 bases, V lost 6 bases, and 6 bases had no gene match. The CDR3 sequence: CASRTSGGADQYF. CDR3 in DNA: TGTGCCAGCAGAACTAGCGGGGGGGCGGATCAGTACTTC.

The genes are TRBV7-2 and TRBJ2-1; TRBD2 agrees at 9 bases. This CDR3 comprises 14 residues. Germline loops: CDR1 SGHTA, CDR2 FQGNSA. V lost 2 bases, J lost 4 bases, and 0 bases stayed unmatched. CDR3 coding DNA: TGTGCCAGCAGCTTACTAGCGGGGTACAATGAGCAGTTCTTC. Translated, it gives CASSLLAGYNEQFF.

The rearrangement links TRBV20-1 to TRBJ2-7, with unresolved D. The CDR3 consists of 11 residues. V lost 3 bases and J 6 bases, leaving 9 bases between the germline ends. Germline V gives CDR1 DFQATT, CDR2 SNEGSKA (reference sequence). CDR3 sequence: CSASYGFEQYF. Written as DNA, the CDR3 is TGCAGTGCTAGTTACGGGTTCGAGCAGTACTTC.

The J gene is TRBJ2-7, the V gene TRBV15, with 10 bases aligning to TRBD2. CDR3 size: 14 residues. The junction had 6 bases not matched to a gene; V was cut back by 3 bases and J by 7 bases. Germline V lookup: CDR1 LNHNV, CDR2 YYDKDF (reference sequence). The CDR3 sequence is CATSSRLAGDEQYF. Written as DNA, the CDR3 is TGTGCCACCAGCAGCAGGCTAGCGGGAGATGAGCAGTACTTC.

The CDR3 bases are TGTGCCAGCAGTTACGCGGGGGGTGACAATGAGCAGTTCTTC. Encoded protein: CASSYAGGDNEQFF. This sequence joins TRBV6-5 and TRBJ2-1; 8 nucleotides line up with TRBD2. Germline V gene sequence: CDR1 MNHEY, CDR2 SVGAGI. The CDR3 is 14 residues long. V gave up 2 bases and J gave up 5 bases; unmatched junction bases: 2.

The rearrangement uses TRBV19 and TRBJ2-7; TRBD1 agrees at 7 bases. CDR3 length: 14 residues. In germline, CDR1 is LNHDA, CDR2 SQIVND (reference sequence). Trimming took 5 bases from V and 0 from J; bases not matched to a gene: 4. The CDR3 DNA reads as TGTGCCAGTAGTCGGACAGGTAACTCCTACGAGCAGTACTTC. Amino acid sequence: CASSRTGNSYEQYF.

The rearrangement uses TRBV3-1 (or the pseudogene TRBV3-2) and TRBJ1-4; D call uncertain. V shed 4 bases and J shed 0 bases, with 12 bases lying between them. This CDR3 spans 16 amino acids. Germline V gene sequence: CDR1 LGHDT, CDR2 YNNKEL (reference sequence). CDR3 in amino acids: CASSRSGIATNEKLFF. CDR3 in DNA: TGTGCCAGCAGCCGATCGGGGATTGCAACTAATGAAAAACTGTTTTTT.

This chain joins TRBV2 and TRBJ2-1; 8 nucleotides align to TRBD2. Germline CDR1 is SNHLY and CDR2 is FYNNEI. The CDR3 sequence is 14 residues long. The V segment lost 10 bases and the J segment 6 bases; nucleotides outside the gene matches: 11. For the CDR3, the DNA is TGTGCCACCTCAACGGGACTAGAAATCAATGAGCAGTTCTTC. This gives the protein CATSTGLEINEQFF.

V is TRBV15 and J is TRBJ1-1; 10 bases are shared with TRBD1. This CDR3 contains 15 residues. V shed 5 bases, J shed 4 bases, and the junction held 7 bases outside the gene matches. Germline lookup yields CDR1 LNHNV and CDR2 YYDKDF (reference sequence). The CDR3 bases are TGTGCCACCAGCGGGACAGGGGATCTCGGCACTGAAGCTTTCTTT. Residues: CATSGTGDLGTEAFF.

The CDR3 here is CASSSSSSAGYEQYF. The CDR3 nucleotides are TGTGCCAGCAGTTCGAGTTCTAGCGCGGGCTACGAGCAGTACTTC. V usage is TRBV28 and J usage is TRBJ2-7; a possible D gene is TRBD2 (6 bases). The CDR3 loop spans 15 amino acids. Per the germline V gene, CDR1 is MDHEN and CDR2 is SYDVKM. V was clipped by 4 bases and J by 3 bases, with 16 bases between them.

The table lists this clone with a few counts. The chain couples TRBV5-4 to TRBJ1-3; D is undetermined. This CDR3 has 13 residues. Germline V gene sequence: CDR1 SGHNT, CDR2 YYREEE (reference sequence). V lost 4 bases to trimming and J lost 0 bases, with 5 bases between them. CDR3 loop: CASSPYSGNTIYF. The CDR3 coding sequence is TGTGCCAGCAGCCCCTACTCTGGAAACACCATATATTTT.